The 8 T cell receptor beta chains reported below all come from one sample, sequenced in a study of cytomegalovirus exposure and HLA in healthy donors. PCR amplification relied on 60 Vbeta primers (plus 13 Jbeta primers). The assay was immunoSEQ multiplex PCR, and TCRdb's table has in-frame clones only and misses some. The sample consists of more than 95,000 clones, around 80% of them appearing once. Sample: PBMCs. These receptor sequences come from a man aged 18 to 35 in good health and CMV-seronegative.

The chain has TRBV7-2 and TRBJ2-5; D is undetermined. The length of the CDR3 is 14 residues. The V gene's germline CDR1 is SGHTA and CDR2 FQGNSA. Trimming cost V 2 bases and J 5 bases, with 12 bases left between them. Here the CDR3 DNA reads TGTGCCAGCAGCTTAATAGTCCCGGAGGAGACCCAGTACTTC. Amino acids: CASSLIVPEETQYF. Filled out from reference TRBV7-2 and TRBJ2-5, the complete variable domain reads GAGVSQSPSNKVTEKGKDVELRCDPISGHTALYWYRQSLGQGLEFLIYFQGNSAPDKSGLPSDRFSAERTGGSVSTLTIQRTQQEDSAVYLCASSLIVPEETQYFGPGTRLLVL.

The chain uses TRBV19 and TRBJ1-5; D call uncertain. The CDR3 loop spans 15 amino acids. Germline V gene sequence: CDR1 LNHDA, CDR2 SQIVND (reference sequence). The V end lost 6 bases, the J end lost 0 bases, and 12 bases lay between the germline ends. The CDR3 DNA follows: TGTGCCAGTAGATCCGGGGAGCGTAGCAATCAGCCCCAGCATTTT. The encoded protein is CASRSGERSNQPQHF. Full variable domain (missing parts from reference TRBV19 and TRBJ1-5): DGGITQSPKYLFRKEGQNVTLSCEQNLNHDAMYWYRQDPGQGLRLIYYSQIVNDFQKGDIAEGYSVSREKKESFPLTVTSAQKNPTAFYLCASRSGERSNQPQHFGDGTRLSIL.

The V and J genes are TRBV7-9 and TRBJ2-1, with D unresolved. CDR3 size: 15 residues. Germline V CDR1 and CDR2: SEHNR, FQNEAQ (reference sequence). The ends were cut back, 6 bases at V and 1 base at J, with 13 bases in the middle. CDR3 in amino acids: CASRAGSISYNEQFF. CDR3 DNA: TGTGCCAGCAGGGCCGGGTCGATTTCCTACAATGAGCAGTTCTTC.

The chain carries TRBV5-1 and TRBJ2-1, with TRBD2 as a possible D gene (5 bases). Germline loops: CDR1 SGHRS, CDR2 YFSETQ. V gave up 1 base and J gave up 0 bases, with 8 bases separating them. This CDR3 comprises 15 residues. Written as DNA, the CDR3 is TGCGCCAGCAGCTTGATCCGGGACTCCTACAATGAGCAGTTCTTC. Translation: CASSLIRDSYNEQFF.

The chain employs TRBV4-2 and TRBJ2-2; 10 bases match TRBD2. Losses at the gene ends were 2 bases for V and 5 bases for J; bases not matched to a gene: 5. The CDR3 runs to 16 residues. Per germline, CDR1 LGHNA and CDR2 YNFKEQ. The CDR3 DNA is TGTGCCAGCAGCCAACTAGCGGGAGACCCAACCGGGGAGCTGTTTTTT. It codes for CASSQLAGDPTGELFF.

The J gene is TRBJ2-3, the V gene TRBV7-9; 7 bases agree with TRBD2. The CDR3 has 16 amino acids. The germline CDR1 and CDR2 sequences are SEHNR and FQNEAQ (reference sequence). With V trimmed by 3 bases and J by 0 bases, 6 bases remained unmatched. The CDR3 protein is CASSFPTSPSTDTQYF. CDR3 DNA sequence: TGTGCCAGCAGCTTCCCGACTAGCCCTAGCACAGATACGCAGTATTTT.

V is TRBV6-1 and J is TRBJ2-5; tentative D call: TRBD2 (5 bases). The CDR3 runs to 14 residues. Germline loops: CDR1 MNHNS, CDR2 SASEGT. V lost 5 bases and J 4 bases, leaving 14 bases between the germline ends. The chain's CDR3 is CASSNYGGGETQYF. In nucleotides, the CDR3 is TGTGCCAGCAGTAACTACGGAGGAGGAGAGACCCAGTACTTC.

The rearrangement links TRBV6-1 to TRBJ2-7; the D gene is possibly TRBD1 (6 bases). The CDR3 is 15 residues long. Germline CDR1 reads MNHNS; CDR2 reads SASEGT. V lost 5 bases, J lost 2 bases, and 16 bases lay in between. DNA for the CDR3: TGTGCCAGCAGTCTCCCACACAGGGCCACCTACGAGCAGTACTTC. Amino acid sequence: CASSLPHRATYEQYF.